This passage covers 6 T cell receptor beta chains from one sample sequenced in a study of T cell responses to AZD1222 COVID-19 vaccine. Assay: immunoSEQ multiplex PCR; the TCRdb copy retains only in-frame clones and omits some. The data hold roughly 100,000 clones, with 88% observed a single time. Sequenced here: peripheral blood, sampled on day 0 of AZD1222 vaccination. Receptor source: an adult in good health.

The chain is built from TRBV11-2 and TRBJ2-7, with D perhaps assigned TRBD1 or TRBD2 (5 bases each). Germline values: CDR1 SGHAT, CDR2 FQNNGV. Trimming removed 5 bases from V and 2 bases from J, with 13 bases in between. This CDR3 has 14 amino acids. CDR3 nucleotides: TGTGCCAGCAGCCTCGGGACCCAGACCTACGAGCAGTACTTC. It yields the protein CASSLGTQTYEQYF. The full variable domain, its missing parts supplied by reference TRBV11-2 and TRBJ2-7, is EAGVAQSPRYKIIEKRQSVAFWCNPISGHATLYWYQQILGQGPKLLIQFQNNGVVDDSQLPKDRFSAERLKGVDSTLKIQPAKLEDSAVYLCASSLGTQTYEQYFGPGTRLTVT.

This chain connects TRBV5-4 to TRBJ2-7, with TRBD2 identical over 9 bases. The CDR3 has 16 amino acids. CDR1 is SGHNT and CDR2 is YYREEE in the germline V gene (reference sequence). J lost 5 bases, V lost 1 base, and 10 bases had no gene match. The CDR3 here is CASSLSLSAGGHEQYF. The CDR3 DNA reads TGTGCCAGCAGCTTGTCCCTCTCAGCGGGAGGCCACGAGCAGTACTTC.

This sequence joins TRBV2 and TRBJ1-2; D may be TRBD1 (5 bases). The CDR3 totals 13 residues. V gave up 5 bases and J gave up 8 bases, with 15 bases separating them. The germline V gene has CDR1 SNHLY and CDR2 FYNNEI. CDR3 residues: CASSTDNLWGYTF. CDR3 in DNA: TGTGCCAGCAGTACGGACAACTTGTGGGGCTACACCTTC.

The rearrangement links TRBV24-1 to TRBJ2-5; D possibly matches TRBD1 or TRBD2 (7 bases each). Germline CDR1 is KGHDR and CDR2 is SFDVKD. The V end was cut by 3 bases, the J end by 1 base, with 14 bases between. CDR3 size: 16 residues. The CDR3 DNA reads TGTGCCACCAGTGATAACAGGGGAGGGGTCCAAGAGACCCAGTACTTC. This gives the protein CATSDNRGGVQETQYF.

The CDR3 sequence is CASSSQRGAETQYF. The CDR3 DNA is TGTGCCAGCAGTTCCCAGCGGGGGGCAGAGACCCAGTACTTC. This chain connects TRBV28 to TRBJ2-5; 9 bases are a match to TRBD2. The CDR3 has 14 amino acids. CDR1 MDHEN and CDR2 SYDVKM come from the germline V gene. Germline trimming cut 4 bases from V and 4 bases from J; bases unmatched to any gene: 4.

The J gene is TRBJ2-7, the V gene TRBV28, with TRBD1 identical over 8 bases. Germline CDR1 is MDHEN and CDR2 is SYDVKM. The V segment lost 5 bases and the J segment 2 bases; nucleotides outside the gene matches: 11. The CDR3 length is 16 residues. The CDR3 coding sequence is TGTGCCAGCAGTGGAGCGACAGGGGCGGCTACCTACGAGCAGTACTTC. Amino acid sequence: CASSGATGAATYEQYF. Complete variable domain (other parts from reference TRBV28 and TRBJ2-7): DVKVTQSSRYLVKRTGEKVFLECVQDMDHENMFWYRQDPGLGLRLIYFSYDVKMKEKGDIPEGYSVSREKKERFSLILESASTNQTSMYLCASSGATGAATYEQYFGPGTRLTVT.